A single sample gave rise to the 21 T cell receptor beta chains below, sequenced in a study of blood T cell repertoires in COVID-19 (dated by TCRdb to the early 2020s). The library was obtained by the immunoSEQ multiplex PCR assay. The table was pulled from immuneACCESS by TCRdb, which kept in-frame rearrangements only. Such tables lose some clones; where checked, under half of the loss comes from unresolved V genes, and the rest has no known cause. This sample lists around 280,000 clones; around 85% were detected once. The top ten clonotypes cover roughly 6.2% of the sample. The sample consisted of PBMCs or T cells enriched from blood (not recorded which). The receptors were gathered from a woman between 35 and 50 years old who had recovered from COVID-19.

CDR3 in DNA: TGCGCCAGCAGCCTGGACAGCAGTTATGGCTACACCTTC. It yields the protein CASSLDSSYGYTF. This chain links TRBV5-1 with TRBJ1-2, with D possibly TRBD1 on 6 matching bases. From germline, CDR1 is SGHRS and CDR2 YFSETQ. The CDR3 consists of 13 residues. V lost 4 bases to trimming and J lost 5 bases, with 12 bases between them.

This chain links TRBV6-2 or TRBV6-3 with TRBJ2-1; D is unclear. The CDR3 is 12 amino acids. Trimming stripped 4 bases from V and 7 bases from J, with 8 bases between. The germline CDR1 and CDR2 sequences are MNHEY and SVGEGT. The CDR3, as DNA: TGTGCCAGCAGTTCCCGTCGTAATGAGCAGTTCTTC. This gives the protein CASSSRRNEQFF.

The rearrangement uses TRBV10-3 and TRBJ2-1, with 8 bases that match TRBD1. Trimming removed 2 bases from V and 6 bases from J; junction bases left unmatched: 3. The CDR3 is made up of 14 amino acids. The germline V gene encodes CDR1 ENHRY and CDR2 SYGVKD. Here the CDR3 reads CAISETGGGNEQFF. Here the CDR3 DNA reads TGTGCCATCAGTGAGACAGGGGGTGGCAATGAGCAGTTCTTC.

The chain links TRBV15 to TRBJ1-6; weak D call: TRBD1 (5 bases). This CDR3 has 15 amino acids. V was shortened by 2 bases and J by 5 bases, with 10 bases between the two germline ends. Per the germline V gene, CDR1 is LNHNV and CDR2 is YYDKDF (reference sequence). DNA for the CDR3: TGTGCCACCAGCAGACCCCAGGGTAATAATTCACCCCTCCACTTT. Translation gives CATSRPQGNNSPLHF.

On this clone: The same CDR3 also results from other DNA sequences found in this sample. The chain employs TRBV5-4 and TRBJ1-2; 11 bases fit TRBD1. V shed 2 bases, J shed 4 bases, and the junction held 1 base outside the gene matches. This CDR3 spans 14 amino acids. Germline assignment: CDR1 SGHNT and CDR2 YYREEE (reference sequence). For the CDR3, the DNA is TGTGCCAGCAGCTTCGGACAGGGGGCCTATGGCTACACCTTC. Encoded protein: CASSFGQGAYGYTF.

This clone has a single count. The V gene is TRBV7-3, the J gene TRBJ2-3; D is possibly TRBD2 (5 bases). CDR1 is SGHTA, CDR2 FQGTGA, per germline. Trimming stripped 0 bases from V and 4 bases from J, with 11 bases between. This CDR3 comprises 15 residues. The DNA of the CDR3 is TGTGCCAGCAGCTTAACTGGAGGCCCCTCAGATACGCAGTATTTT. Its protein is CASSLTGGPSDTQYF.

The chain recombines TRBV28 with TRBJ2-7; possible D gene TRBD1, 5 bases. The CDR3 consists of 12 residues. V lost 4 bases, J lost 7 bases, and 11 bases lay in between. The V gene's germline CDR1 is MDHEN and CDR2 SYDVKM. CDR3 bases: TGTGCCAGCAGTTCTGTAAGGGGTGAGCAGTACTTC. It specifies CASSSVRGEQYF.

CDR3 coding DNA: TGTGCCAGCAGTCCAGGGACTTGGTCACCCCTCCACTTT. The encoded protein is CASSPGTWSPLHF. The chain employs TRBV28 and TRBJ1-6; possibly TRBD1 for D (5 bases). CDR1 MDHEN and CDR2 SYDVKM come from the germline V gene. V gave up 5 bases and J gave up 10 bases, with 12 bases separating them. The CDR3 consists of 13 residues.

The V gene is TRBV28, the J gene TRBJ1-5; D may be TRBD1 (5 bases). V was trimmed by 1 base and J by 10 bases, leaving 20 bases between them. There are 16 residues in the CDR3. Germline CDR1 MDHEN, CDR2 SYDVKM. The DNA of the CDR3 is TGTGCCAGCAGTTTATTCGCAGGGCCGACGGTAGAACCCCAGCATTTT. It specifies CASSLFAGPTVEPQHF. Drawing the rest from reference TRBV28 and TRBJ1-5, the complete variable domain is DVKVTQSSRYLVKRTGEKVFLECVQDMDHENMFWYRQDPGLGLRLIYFSYDVKMKEKGDIPEGYSVSREKKERFSLILESASTNQTSMYLCASSLFAGPTVEPQHFGDGTRLSIL.

The chain combines TRBV11-1 with TRBJ2-1; D may be TRBD1 (7 bases). The CDR3 sequence is 14 residues long. V was trimmed by 2 bases and J by 5 bases, leaving 10 bases between them. Per germline, CDR1 SGHAT and CDR2 FQDESV (reference sequence). CDR3 loop: CASSLRRGHNEQFF. Written as DNA, the CDR3 is TGTGCCAGCAGCTTAAGGAGGGGGCACAATGAGCAGTTCTTC. Filled out from reference TRBV11-1 and TRBJ2-1, the complete variable domain reads EAEVAQSPRYKITEKSQAVAFWCDPISGHATLYWYRQILGQGPELLVQFQDESVVDDSQLPKDRFSAERLKGVDSTLKIQPAELGDSAMYLCASSLRRGHNEQFFGPGTRLTVL.

This rearrangement joins TRBV7-9 to TRBJ2-3; weak D call: TRBD2 (5 bases). Germline values: CDR1 SEHNR, CDR2 FQNEAQ (reference sequence). The CDR3 is 19 residues long. V lost 2 bases, J lost 0 bases, and 21 bases lay in between. The CDR3 nucleotides read TGTGCCAGCAGCTTATGGGGTAGCGCCACGGAGGATAGCACAGATACGCAGTATTTT. Protein product: CASSLWGSATEDSTDTQYF.

V gene TRBV5-6 combines with J gene TRBJ2-6, with 10 bases fitting TRBD1. CDR1 and CDR2 from the germline V gene are SGHDT and YYEEEE. The CDR3 is made up of 18 amino acids. V lost 1 base to trimming and J lost 0 bases; unmatched junction nucleotides: 4. The CDR3 here is CASSLRGQGTSGANVLTF. DNA of the CDR3: TGTGCCAGCAGCTTGAGGGGACAGGGGACCTCTGGGGCCAACGTCCTGACTTTC.

CDR3 loop: CASSLLWTSGGNEQFF. CDR3 DNA sequence: TGTGCCAGCAGTTTATTGTGGACTAGCGGGGGCAATGAGCAGTTCTTC. The chain links TRBV27 to TRBJ2-1, with 13 bases that match TRBD2. The CDR3 has 16 amino acids. V lost 1 base, J lost 6 bases, and 3 bases stayed unmatched. Germline assignment: CDR1 MNHEY and CDR2 SMNVEV (reference sequence).

The V call is TRBV18, the J call TRBJ1-6; no firm D call. Trimming removed 5 bases from V and 6 bases from J, with 11 bases in between. The V gene's germline CDR1 is KGHSH and CDR2 LQKENI. This CDR3 is 14 amino acids long. As DNA, the CDR3 is TGTGCCAGCTCAGAGGCCGCATCTAATTCACCCCTCCACTTT. Its protein is CASSEAASNSPLHF.

The V gene is TRBV27, the J gene TRBJ2-2; TRBD2 matches at 7 bases. The germline CDR1 and CDR2 sequences are MNHEY and SMNVEV (reference sequence). The junction had 1 base not matched to a gene; V was cut back by 2 bases and J by 4 bases. The CDR3 runs to 14 residues. CDR3 sequence (DNA): TGTGCCAGCAGTTTAAGGGAGGGCACCGGGGAGCTGTTTTTT. As protein: CASSLREGTGELFF.

This chain connects TRBV9 to TRBJ2-1; 7 nucleotides match TRBD1. The CDR3 is 15 residues long. Germline assignment: CDR1 SGDLS and CDR2 YYNGEE. V trimming: 3 bases; J trimming: 4 bases; junction bases outside the gene matches: 7. The CDR3 protein is CASSERQGDYNEQFF. CDR3 nucleotides: TGTGCCAGCAGCGAAAGACAGGGAGATTACAATGAGCAGTTCTTC.

This chain joins TRBV2 and TRBJ2-4; the match to TRBD2 covers 8 bases. V was pared by 6 bases and J by 4 bases, with 14 bases of the junction left unmatched. There are 17 residues in the CDR3. Per germline, CDR1 SNHLY and CDR2 FYNNEI. The CDR3 spells CASSPYPVRGGKNIQYF. DNA of the CDR3: TGTGCCAGCAGCCCGTATCCCGTCCGGGGGGGTAAAAACATTCAGTACTTC.

This clone was detected only once. This rearrangement joins TRBV7-2 to TRBJ2-3, with 8 bases matching TRBD2. The V gene's germline CDR1 is SGHTA and CDR2 FQGNSA. The CDR3 consists of 16 residues. J was trimmed by 2 bases and V by 3 bases; bases with no gene match: 7. CDR3 amino acids: CASSFGLAGVTDTQYF. The CDR3 DNA reads TGTGCCAGCAGCTTTGGGCTAGCGGGTGTCACAGATACGCAGTATTTT.

The chain is built from TRBV29-1 and TRBJ1-2, with TRBD1 identical over 7 bases. This CDR3 is 13 amino acids long. The germline V gene encodes CDR1 SQVTM and CDR2 ANQGSEA. V lost 3 bases and J lost 7; bases outside the gene matches: 8. The CDR3, as DNA: TGCAGCGTTGACAAACAGGGGATGGGTGGCTACACCTTC. Its translation: CSVDKQGMGGYTF. Variable domain in full (rest from reference TRBV29-1 and TRBJ1-2): SAVISQKPSRDICQRGTSLTIQCQVDSQVTMMFWYRQQPGQSLTLIATANQGSEATYESGFVIDKFPISRPNLTFSTLTVSNMSPEDSSIYLCSVDKQGMGGYTFGSGTRLTVV.

The chain is built from TRBV12-3 or TRBV12-4 and TRBJ1-6; D uncertain. The CDR3 is made up of 11 amino acids. V was pared by 1 base and J by 13 bases, with 5 bases between. For the CDR3, the DNA is TGTGCCAGCAGTTTAGGAGGGCCCCTCCACTTT. Encoded protein: CASSLGGPLHF.

The chain recombines TRBV28 with TRBJ2-1; 8 bases agree with TRBD2. Germline CDR1 MDHEN, CDR2 SYDVKM. The CDR3 has 15 residues. The J segment lost 6 bases and the V segment lost 10 bases, leaving 14 bases of the junction unmatched. In DNA, the CDR3 is TGTGCCACCTTCTCAAACGGGAGGGGCGTCAATGAGCAGTTCTTC. Translation: CATFSNGRGVNEQFF.